The clone carrying this TCR beta chain has more than one count but fewer than ten. Its antigen is currently unknown. Authors of the study amplified TCR beta CDR3 regions from RNA transcripts. First-round RT-PCR targeting the TCR CDR3 was performed with the HTBI primer set. TCRdb called the multiplex PCR reads again in MiXCR, with one record for every CDR3 protein. The sample includes over 450,000 distinct CDR3 sequences, 13% to 15% of them seen just once. The data derive from a study of T cells in Graves' hyperthyroidism and ophthalmopathy. The study, taken as a whole, reports: Most thyroid-expanded clonotypes above 0.001 were also found in blood. Onset of ophthalmopathy came a median roughly 6 months after the model predicted it.

This CDR3 comprises 15 residues. CDR1 MGHDK and CDR2 SYGVNS come from the germline V gene. Unmatched junction bases numbered 7, after V lost 6 bases and J lost 6 bases. Criteria for exclusion of patients were uncontrolled infection, other autoimmune disease, pregnancy or lactation. The diagnoses drew upon clinical symptoms, serum thyroxine and TRAb, thyroid ultrasound and orbital computed tomography. The receptor was isolated from a woman in her late teens or twenties with Graves' hyperthyroidism. Sequencing was carried out using blood. The chain combines TRBV25-1 with TRBJ2-2; 10 nucleotides align to TRBD1. This chain's CDR3 is CASRTGQGFPGELFF. The DNA of the CDR3 is TGTGCCAGCAGAACGGGACAGGGGTTTCCCGGGGAGCTGTTTTTT.